These 3 T cell receptor beta chains came from one sample sequenced in a study of preoperative IRX-2 immunotherapy in early breast cancer (dated by TCRdb to between 2019 and 2020). The sample's treatment or condition label, decoded: preoperative locoregional IRX-2 cytokine immunotherapy. Library creation used the immunoSEQ multiplex PCR assay. Sourced from immuneACCESS, this table was stored by TCRdb with only in-frame sequences that have V and J called. A share of the clones is absent; for the studies checked, an unresolved V gene accounts for under half, and the remainder has no known explanation. This sample lists about 98,000 clones; around 86% were detected once. About 2.1% of the sample comes from the top ten. Sequencing was performed on tumor tissue, taken after IRX-2 immunotherapy. The receptors shown here come from a human donor with breast cancer.

The rearrangement uses TRBV14 and TRBJ1-2; perhaps TRBD1 as D (6 bases). This CDR3 is built from 14 residues. The germline gives CDR1 SGHDN, CDR2 FVKESK. V was pared by 2 bases and J by 2 bases, with 9 bases between. CDR3 nucleotides: TGTGCCAGCAGCCAATACGGACAGAACTATGGCTACACCTTC. Translated, it gives CASSQYGQNYGYTF. The entire variable domain, with the rest obtained from reference TRBV14 and TRBJ1-2, is as follows: EAGVTQFPSHSVIEKGQTVTLRCDPISGHDNLYWYRRVMGKEIKFLLHFVKESKQDESGMPNNRFLAERTGGTYSTLKVQPAELEDSGVYFCASSQYGQNYGYTFGSGTRLTVV.

The chain joins TRBV18 to TRBJ2-3; D gene unclear. Between the trimmed V and J ends, which lost 4 bases and 2 bases, there was a span of 19 bases. The CDR3 is made up of 17 amino acids. In germline, CDR1 is KGHSH, CDR2 LQKENI. CDR3 sequence: CASSLIGFSQSTDTQYF. CDR3 in DNA: TGTGCCAGCTCACTCATAGGCTTCTCGCAATCCACAGATACGCAGTATTTT.

The chain recombines TRBV30 with TRBJ1-2; D remains unclear. The germline gives CDR1 GTSNPN, CDR2 SVGIG (reference sequence). V was pared by 1 base and J by 0 bases, with 3 bases between. The CDR3 has 12 amino acids. DNA of the CDR3: TGTGCCTGGAGTGCGTCTAACTATGGCTACACCTTC. Its protein product is CAWSASNYGYTF.